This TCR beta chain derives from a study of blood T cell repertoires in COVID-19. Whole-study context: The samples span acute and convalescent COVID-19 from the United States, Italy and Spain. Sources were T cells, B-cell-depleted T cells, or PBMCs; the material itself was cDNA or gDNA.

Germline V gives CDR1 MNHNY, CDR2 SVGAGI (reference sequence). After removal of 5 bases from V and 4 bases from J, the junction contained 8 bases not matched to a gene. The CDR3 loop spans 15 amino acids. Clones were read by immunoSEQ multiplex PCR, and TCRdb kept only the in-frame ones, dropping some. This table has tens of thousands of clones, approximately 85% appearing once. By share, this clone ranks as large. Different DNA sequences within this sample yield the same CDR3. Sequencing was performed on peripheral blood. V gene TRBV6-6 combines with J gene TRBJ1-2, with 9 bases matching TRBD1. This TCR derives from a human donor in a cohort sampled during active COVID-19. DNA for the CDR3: TGTGCCAGCAGTCCCGGGACAGGGCGTCGCTATGGCTACACCTTC. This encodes CASSPGTGRRYGYTF.